The table lists the clone carrying this T cell receptor (beta chain) with a few counts. The antigen is unknown. The data derive from a study of early T cells in non-severe SARS-CoV-2 infection. Study-wide findings and caveats: A preference for anti-spike CD8 responses marked VDJdb matching, which missed private and CD4 specificities.

Germline CDR1 SEHNR, CDR2 FQNEAQ (reference sequence). After removal of 6 bases from V and 7 bases from J, the junction contained 7 bases not matched to a gene. This CDR3 has 14 residues. TCRdb independently ran MiXCR on the 5' RACE reads; one entry per CDR3 protein. The sample shows approximately 60,000 distinct CDR3 sequences, roughly 8.2% of them seen only once. The sequence derives from an adult who was a healthcare worker with PCR-confirmed SARS-CoV-2 infection or an uninfected control (not recorded which). V usage is TRBV7-9 and J usage is TRBJ1-4, with 8 bases matching TRBD1. Source: whole blood, taken at baseline. The CDR3 nucleotides are TGTGCCAGCAGTCCCGGGACAGGTGTTGAAAAACTGTTTTTT. It encodes CASSPGTGVEKLFF.